The T cell receptor (delta chain) described here comes from a study of gamma-delta T cells after stem cell transplantation. TCRdb re-called the RT-PCR reads through CATT. Among around 2,600 delta-chain clones listed, about 22% were seen once. With 4 bases clipped from V and 0 bases from J, the junction kept 10 bases outside the gene matches. Germline lookup yields CDR1 TSWWSYY and CDR2 QGS. The CDR3 length is 18 residues. The chain combines TRDV1 with TRDJ2; TRDD3 agrees at 8 bases. This sequence was found in a human donor. It is not recorded whose cells these are; they may come from a transplant donor. The sequencing sample was made of gamma-delta T cells. CDR3 in amino acids: CALGGHSGDTPLTAQLFF. The CDR3 nucleotides are TGTGCTCTTGGGGGACACTCCGGGGATACACCTTTGACAGCACAACTCTTCTTT.